Reported below is one TCR beta chain. The entry originates in a study of T cells in Graves' hyperthyroidism and ophthalmopathy. Using RNA transcripts as the source, TCR beta CDR3 regions were amplified. The HTBI set primed first-round TCR CDR3 RT-PCR. Each CDR3 protein gets one entry after TCRdb re-called the multiplex PCR reads with MiXCR. The data contain some 380,000 distinct CDR3 sequences, about 14% of them seen just once; the ten biggest clones take up less than 25%. V dropped 6 bases and J dropped 3 bases, with 11 bases sitting between them. Germline CDR1 reads MDHEN; CDR2 reads SYDVKM. CDR3 length equals 13 residues.

The TCR comes from a man aged 30 to 39 with Graves' hyperthyroidism that later progressed to Graves' ophthalmopathy. The sequenced material came from blood. The rearrangement links TRBV28 to TRBJ2-5; weak D call: TRBD2 (6 bases). The CDR3, as DNA: TGTGCCAGCAGCCCGGGACTTGAAGAGACCCAGTACTTC. Residues: CASSPGLEETQYF.